One sample yielded the 18 T cell receptor beta chains listed below, sequenced in a study of PD-1 blockade in classical Hodgkin lymphoma. Profiled with immunoSEQ multiplex PCR; TCRdb holds only in-frame clones, not every one. The table lists about 64,000 clones, less than 95% of them singletons. As to time point: cycle 4 day 1 (C4D1), after 6 weeks of nivolumab. Every patient had relapsed following autologous stem cell transplantation, and cohorts differed in brentuximab vedotin exposure. This specimen consisted of peripheral blood mononuclear cells (PBMCs), obtained before the fourth cycle of nivolumab. Every receptor here comes from a human donor with classical Hodgkin lymphoma.

The chain employs TRBV5-8 and TRBJ1-2; no firm D call. CDR1 is SGHTS, CDR2 YDEGEE, per germline. CDR3 length: 13 amino acids. The V end was cut by 0 bases, the J end by 6 bases, with 9 bases between. Here the CDR3 reads CASSLVQLDGYTF. The CDR3 DNA follows: TGTGCCAGCAGCTTGGTACAGTTGGATGGCTACACCTTC.

This chain connects TRBV19 to TRBJ2-2; tentative D call: TRBD1 (6 bases). The CDR3 is 15 residues long. Per germline, CDR1 LNHDA and CDR2 SQIVND (reference sequence). V was pared by 5 bases and J by 4 bases, with 14 bases between. The CDR3 DNA reads TGTGCCAGTAGTGATCTGGACAGAATCACCGGGGAGCTGTTTTTT. It yields the protein CASSDLDRITGELFF.

This chain links TRBV5-1 with TRBJ1-1; 8 nucleotides agree with TRBD1. The ends lost 4 bases at V and 6 bases at J; junction bases unmatched: 5. The CDR3 is 13 residues long. Germline-derived CDR1 and CDR2 are SGHRS and YFSETQ. CDR3 nucleotides: TGCGCCAGCAGCAAAGGGACAGGCGCTGAAGCTTTCTTT. Translated: CASSKGTGAEAFF.

The CDR3 protein is CATRQANTIYF. Written as DNA, the CDR3 is TGTGCCACCAGACAGGCAAACACCATATATTTT. The V call is TRBV6-5, the J call TRBJ1-3; D may be TRBD1 (6 bases). Per germline, CDR1 MNHEY and CDR2 SVGAGI. The V end lost 10 bases, the J end lost 6 bases, and 10 bases lay between the germline ends. CDR3 length: 11 amino acids.

CDR3 residues: CASSFGGGGADTQYF. CDR3 coding DNA: TGTGCCAGCAGCTTTGGGGGAGGGGGGGCAGATACGCAGTATTTT. The rearrangement uses TRBV7-6 and TRBJ2-3, with a tentative D call TRBD2 (7 bases). This CDR3 is 15 amino acids long. Per germline, CDR1 SGHVS and CDR2 FNYEAQ. The germline V and J ends were trimmed by 3 bases and 4 bases, with 14 bases remaining between them.

V usage is TRBV5-1 and J usage is TRBJ1-6; no firm D call. Germline V gives CDR1 SGHRS, CDR2 YFSETQ. The V gene lost 5 bases and the J gene lost 0 bases, with 12 bases spanning the gap. CDR3 length: 16 amino acids. The CDR3 sequence: CASSPVRSSYNSPLHF. The CDR3 DNA reads TGCGCCAGCAGTCCAGTCCGTAGCTCCTATAATTCACCCCTCCACTTT. Using reference TRBV5-1 and TRBJ1-6 for the parts outside the CDR3, the full variable domain is KAGVTQTPRYLIKTRGQQVTLSCSPISGHRSVSWYQQTPGQGLQFLFEYFSETQRNKGNFPGRFSGRQFSNSRSEMNVSTLELGDSALYLCASSPVRSSYNSPLHFGNGTRLTVT.

V gene TRBV5-1 combines with J gene TRBJ2-3; D not resolved. The CDR3 has 14 amino acids. In germline, CDR1 is SGHRS, CDR2 YFSETQ. Trimming took 4 bases from V and 8 from J, leaving 17 bases between them. In nucleotides, the CDR3 is TGCGCCAGCAGCCCCCGGTCTTTCGTTCCTACGCAGTATTTT. This sequence encodes CASSPRSFVPTQYF.

The DNA for the CDR3 is TGTGCCAGCAGCGAGGACGGCAGGGGTACCCAGTACTTC. The encoded protein is CASSEDGRGTQYF. The rearrangement joins TRBV9 to TRBJ2-5; D might be TRBD1 (6 bases). The CDR3 runs to 13 residues. Germline V gene data show CDR1 as SGDLS and CDR2 as YYNGEE. Trimming shortened V by 3 bases and J by 8 bases, and 14 bases separated the two germline ends. Full variable domain (outside the CDR3, taken from reference TRBV9 and TRBJ2-5): DSGVTQTPKHLITATGQRVTLRCSPRSGDLSVYWYQQSLDQGLQFLIQYYNGEERAKGNILERFSAQQFPDLHSELNLSSLELGDSALYFCASSEDGRGTQYFGPGTRLLVL.

The chain employs TRBV4-1 and TRBJ1-4; D is possibly TRBD1 (6 bases). The CDR3 consists of 15 residues. CDR1 and CDR2 (germline): MGHRA, YSYEKL. V lost 8 bases and J 1 base, leaving 14 bases between the germline ends. As DNA, the CDR3 is TGCGCCAGCCGCTACGGACAGCGAACTAATGAAAAACTGTTTTTT. Its translation: CASRYGQRTNEKLFF.

The V gene is TRBV19, the J gene TRBJ1-2; TRBD1 is a possible D gene (6 bases). Trimming pared 4 bases from V and 4 bases from J, leaving 10 bases between. There are 13 residues in the CDR3. Germline V CDR1 and CDR2: LNHDA, SQIVND (reference sequence). The CDR3 DNA reads TGTGCCAGTAGTACCGACAGGACCTATGGCTACACCTTC. Its protein is CASSTDRTYGYTF.

V gene TRBV6-1 combines with J gene TRBJ2-1, with unresolved D. This CDR3 has 13 amino acids. The germline V gene has CDR1 MNHNS and CDR2 SASEGT. Trimming removed 2 bases from V and 9 bases from J, with 11 bases in between. The CDR3 reads CASSETFQAEQFF. The CDR3 DNA reads as TGTGCCAGCAGTGAAACTTTTCAGGCTGAGCAGTTCTTC.

This rearrangement joins TRBV7-6 to TRBJ2-1; a possible D gene is TRBD2 (6 bases). The CDR3 contains 12 residues. The germline V gene encodes CDR1 SGHVS and CDR2 FNYEAQ. V was shortened by 8 bases and J by 6 bases, with 11 bases between the two germline ends. Here the CDR3 reads CASGTTSNEQFF. The CDR3 nucleotides read TGTGCCAGCGGAACGACTAGCAATGAGCAGTTCTTC. The full variable domain, with the rest looked up from reference TRBV7-6 and TRBJ2-1, is GAGVSQSPRYKVTKRGQDVALRCDPISGHVSLYWYRQALGQGPEFLTYFNYEAQQDKSGLPNDRFSAERPEGSISTLTIQRTEQRDSAMYRCASGTTSNEQFFGPGTRLTVL.

This chain uses TRBV29-1 with TRBJ1-2; TRBD1 might be the D (5 bases). The CDR3 contains 12 residues. Trimming cost V 6 bases and J 8 bases, with 16 bases left between them. The germline V gene has CDR1 SQVTM and CDR2 ANQGSEA. The CDR3 region is CSVTGGNRGYTF. The CDR3, as DNA: TGCAGCGTGACCGGGGGGAATCGCGGCTACACCTTC.

This rearrangement joins TRBV30 to TRBJ1-2; D is perhaps TRBD1 (5 bases). The CDR3 runs 17 residues. V lost 2 bases and J 4 bases, leaving 23 bases between the germline ends. CDR1 and CDR2 (germline): GTSNPN, SVGIG (reference sequence). CDR3 amino acids: CAWSQPHLGPLGYGYTF. The CDR3 DNA reads as TGTGCCTGGAGTCAGCCTCACCTGGGACCACTTGGCTATGGCTACACCTTC.

The rearrangement uses TRBV4-1 and TRBJ2-7; the D is unclear. CDR1 and CDR2 from the germline V gene are MGHRA and YSYEKL. Trimming cost V 0 bases and J 7 bases, with 10 bases left between them. The CDR3 length is 13 residues. CDR3 region: CASSQEHHREQYF. DNA of the CDR3: TGCGCCAGCAGCCAAGAACACCATAGGGAGCAGTACTTC.

This clone was detected only once. The rearrangement joins TRBV13 to TRBJ2-7; tentatively, D is TRBD2 (5 bases). The CDR3 extends over 13 amino acids. V was trimmed by 3 bases and J by 7 bases, leaving 13 bases between them. Germline values: CDR1 PRHDT, CDR2 FYEKMQ (reference sequence). CDR3 amino acids: CASSLGKTGEQYF. DNA of the CDR3: TGTGCCAGCAGCTTGGGCAAGACGGGGGAGCAGTACTTC.

The chain has TRBV5-1 and TRBJ1-2; 7 bases fit TRBD1. CDR1 is SGHRS and CDR2 is YFSETQ in the germline V gene. The J segment lost 8 bases and the V segment lost 6 bases, leaving 19 bases of the junction unmatched. This CDR3 comprises 16 residues. The CDR3 coding sequence is TGCGCCAGCACATCGACAGGGAAAGAGCGGGGCGGCGGCTACACCTTC. This encodes CASTSTGKERGGGYTF. Complete variable domain (other parts from reference TRBV5-1 and TRBJ1-2): KAGVTQTPRYLIKTRGQQVTLSCSPISGHRSVSWYQQTPGQGLQFLFEYFSETQRNKGNFPGRFSGRQFSNSRSEMNVSTLELGDSALYLCASTSTGKERGGGYTFGSGTRLTVV.

The J gene is TRBJ1-1, the V gene TRBV2; D ambiguous. Germline V gene sequence: CDR1 SNHLY, CDR2 FYNNEI. This CDR3 has 11 residues. Trimming took off 9 bases at V and 0 bases at J, with 5 bases between the two ends. The DNA of the CDR3 is TGTGCCAGTGCTATGAACACTGAAGCTTTCTTT. Its protein is CASAMNTEAFF.